Reported below is one TCR beta chain. Described treatment: oral pan-JAK inhibitor, 5-10 mg twice daily. Once RNA had been extracted, it was reverse transcribed into cDNA to act as the sequencing template. Clones were read by immunoSEQ multiplex PCR, and TCRdb kept only the in-frame ones, dropping some. Altogether some 98,000 clones are present, around 55% being singletons, with the ten largest covering around 15%. The CDR3 runs 19 residues. The J segment lost 0 bases and the V segment lost 4 bases, leaving 10 bases of the junction unmatched. Germline CDR1 reads MNHEY; CDR2 reads SMNVEV (reference sequence). The data were obtained in a study of CD8+ T cells in alopecia areata.

The sequence was collected from a human donor with alopecia areata. V usage is TRBV27 and J usage is TRBJ2-3, with 13 nucleotides matching TRBD2. The input for sequencing was CD8+ T cells sorted from blood, taken at week 4, from a patient treated with tofacitinib. CDR3 protein: CASSSTGTSGKGSTDTQYF. Written as DNA, the CDR3 is TGTGCCAGCAGTTCGACCGGGACTAGCGGGAAGGGCAGCACAGATACGCAGTATTTT.